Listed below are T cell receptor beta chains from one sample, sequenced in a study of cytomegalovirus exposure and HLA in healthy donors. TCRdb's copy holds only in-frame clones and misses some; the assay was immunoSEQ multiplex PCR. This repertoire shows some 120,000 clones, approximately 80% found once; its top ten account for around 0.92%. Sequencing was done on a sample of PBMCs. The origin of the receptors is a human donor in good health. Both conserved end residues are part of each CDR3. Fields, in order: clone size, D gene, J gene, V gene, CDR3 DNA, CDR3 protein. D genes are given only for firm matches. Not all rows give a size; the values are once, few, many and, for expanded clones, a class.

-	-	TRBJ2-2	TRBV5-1	TGCGCCAGCAGCTTGTGGGGCAGAACCGGGGAGCTGTTTTTT	CASSLWGRTGELFF
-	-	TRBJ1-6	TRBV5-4	TGTGCCAGCAGCTTGGGGAGAAACTCCTATAATTCACCCCTCCACTTT	CASSLGRNSYNSPLHF
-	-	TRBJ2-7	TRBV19	TGTGCCAGTAGTATAAGTCCTAGTCCCTACGAGCAGTACTTC	CASSISPSPYEQYF
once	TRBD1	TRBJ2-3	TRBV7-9	TGTGCCAGCAGCTTAGTACAGGGGGCCGAAGATACGCAGTATTTT	CASSLVQGAEDTQYF
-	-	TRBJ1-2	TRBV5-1	TGCGCCAGCAGCTTAAGTACCAGGGAAGTTGGCTACACCTTC	CASSLSTREVGYTF
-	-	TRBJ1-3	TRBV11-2	TGTGCCAGCAGCCGGATACAGGGTCGAGGAAACACCATATATTTT	CASSRIQGRGNTIYF
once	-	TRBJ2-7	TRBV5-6	TGTGCCAGCAGCTTTCCCTCGACAGGAGCACCCTACGAGCAGTACTTC	CASSFPSTGAPYEQYF
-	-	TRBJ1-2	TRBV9	TGTGCCAGCAGCGTAGAAGGGGCGTGGACAGCATATGGCTACACCTTC	CASSVEGAWTAYGYTF
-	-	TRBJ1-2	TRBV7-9	TGTGCCAGCAGCTCCGTGACAGCTTCCTATGGCTACACCTTC	CASSSVTASYGYTF
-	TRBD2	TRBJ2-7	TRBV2	TGTGCCAGCAGGGGGGGGTGGGACTACGAGCAGTACTTC	CASRGGWDYEQYF
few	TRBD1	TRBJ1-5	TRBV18	TGTGCCAGCTCACCACCGGTGAACAGGGGAAGCAATCAGCCCCAGCATTTT	CASSPPVNRGSNQPQHF
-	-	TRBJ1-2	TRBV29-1	TGCAGCGTTGAGAGGAGAGGAGCTAACTATGGCTACACCTTC	CSVERRGANYGYTF
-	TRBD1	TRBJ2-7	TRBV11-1	TGTGCCAGCAGCGCCGGACAGGGGGTGAGTGAGCAGTACTTC	CASSAGQGVSEQYF
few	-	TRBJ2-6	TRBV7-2	TGTGCCAGCAGCTCCAGGGACTCTGGGGCCAACGTCCTGACTTTC	CASSSRDSGANVLTF
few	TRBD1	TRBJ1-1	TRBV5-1	TGCGCCAGCAGCTCCGGCTTAGGGGGCCTCACTGAAGCTTTCTTT	CASSSGLGGLTEAFF
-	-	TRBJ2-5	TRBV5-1	TGCGCCAGCAGCTTGGCCCCCGGGGGCCAAGAGACCCAGTACTTC	CASSLAPGGQETQYF
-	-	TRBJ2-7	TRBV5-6	TGTGCCAGCAGCCCGGACGGGGGAGGCTACGAGCAGTACTTC	CASSPDGGGYEQYF
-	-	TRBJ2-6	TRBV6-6	TGTGCCAGCAGTTACCACTCTGGGGCCAACGTCCTGACTTTC	CASSYHSGANVLTF
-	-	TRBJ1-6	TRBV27	TGTGCCAGCAGTATCCTATATCAGACAACGGATAATTCACCCCTCCACTTT	CASSILYQTTDNSPLHF
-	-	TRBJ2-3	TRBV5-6	TGTGCCAGCAGCCGCCTGGACCCAGGGTCAACAGATACGCAGTATTTT	CASSRLDPGSTDTQYF
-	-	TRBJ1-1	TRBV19	TGTGCCAGTAGTAGGGGACAAAACCTTGAAGCTTTCTTT	CASSRGQNLEAFF
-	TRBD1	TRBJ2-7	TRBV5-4	TGTGCCAGCAGCTATAGGGGGACAGACTACGAGCAGTACTTC	CASSYRGTDYEQYF
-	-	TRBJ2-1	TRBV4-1	TGCGCCAGCAGCCACACCCCCGGGACTTCGAATGAGCAGTTCTTC	CASSHTPGTSNEQFF
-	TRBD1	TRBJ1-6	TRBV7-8	TGTGCCAGCAGCATCGACAGGGCTCAATCCCTCCACTTT	CASSIDRAQSLHF
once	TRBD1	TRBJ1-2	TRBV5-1	TGCGCCAGCAGCTTGGGACAGGGTTATAGGCATGGCTACACCTTC	CASSLGQGYRHGYTF
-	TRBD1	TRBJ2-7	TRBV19	TGTGCCAGTAGTCTCCGGGACAGGGCCGACGAGCAGTACTTC	CASSLRDRADEQYF
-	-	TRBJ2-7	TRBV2	TGTGCCAGCAGTGAAGCGCTACTGAACTCCTACGAGCAGTACTTC	CASSEALLNSYEQYF
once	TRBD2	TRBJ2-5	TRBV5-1	TGCGCCAGCAGCTGGGGACTAGCGGAAGAGGCCCAGTACTTC	CASSWGLAEEAQYF
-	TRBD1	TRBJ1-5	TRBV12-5	TGTGCTAGTGGCCTCACCGGACAGGGGTTATATCAGCCCCAGCATTTT	CASGLTGQGLYQPQHF
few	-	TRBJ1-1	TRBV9	TGTGCCAGCAGCGCAGACGCGCAGGACACTGAAGCTTTCTTT	CASSADAQDTEAFF
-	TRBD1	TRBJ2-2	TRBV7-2	TGTGCCAGCAGCTTAGGAGGGGGCCTAAGACAGGGGGCTAGGGAGCTGTTTTTT	CASSLGGGLRQGARELFF
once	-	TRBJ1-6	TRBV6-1	TGTGCCAGCAGTGAATACGGGGGACTTAATTCACCCCTCCACTTT	CASSEYGGLNSPLHF
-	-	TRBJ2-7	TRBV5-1	TGCGCCAGCAGCTTGGTGGGGGCTTCCTACGAGCAGTACTTC	CASSLVGASYEQYF
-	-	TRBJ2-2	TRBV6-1	TGTGCCAGCAGTGTTCGTCCGAACACCGGGGAGCTGTTTTTT	CASSVRPNTGELFF
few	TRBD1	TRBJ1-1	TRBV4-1	TGCGCCAGCAGCCAAAGTACAGGGGGTTTTCTTTTGAACACTGAAGCTTTCTTT	CASSQSTGGFLLNTEAFF
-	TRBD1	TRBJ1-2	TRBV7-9	TGTGCCAGCAGCCGGGACAGCCTCTATGGCTACACCTTC	CASSRDSLYGYTF
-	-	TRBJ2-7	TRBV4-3	TGCGCCAGCAGCCAAGTTGACAGCCTCTACGAGCAGTACTTC	CASSQVDSLYEQYF
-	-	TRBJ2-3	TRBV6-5	TGTGCCAGCAGTTCCCCAAATACGCAGTATTTT	CASSSPNTQYF
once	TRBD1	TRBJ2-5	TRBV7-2	TGTGCCAGCAGCCCCCGACAGGGAACCCAAGTAGCCCAGTACTTC	CASSPRQGTQVAQYF
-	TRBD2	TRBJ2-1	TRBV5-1	TGCGCCAGCAACCCTAGCGGGGGGAGGATCAATGAGCAGTTCTTC	CASNPSGGRINEQFF
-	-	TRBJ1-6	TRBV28	TGTGCCACCGGTCCCGGGAATTCACCCCTCCACTTT	CATGPGNSPLHF
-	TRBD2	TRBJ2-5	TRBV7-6	TGTGCCAGCAGCTTAGTGGACCTAGGACTAGCGGTCCAAGAGACCCAGTACTTC	CASSLVDLGLAVQETQYF
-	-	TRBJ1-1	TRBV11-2	TGTGCCAGCAGCCTCTGGGGGGGGAACACTGAAGCTTTCTTT	CASSLWGGNTEAFF
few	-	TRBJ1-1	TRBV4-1	TGCGCCAGCAGCCAAGAGGAGGGGCTGAACACTGAAGCTTTCTTT	CASSQEEGLNTEAFF
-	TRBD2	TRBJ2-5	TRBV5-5	TGTGCCAGCAGCCTAAATACCGGGACTAGCGTAGAGACCCAGTACTTC	CASSLNTGTSVETQYF
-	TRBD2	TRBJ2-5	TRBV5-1	TGCGCCAGCAGGGTTGCGGGGGGACAAGAGACCCAGTACTTC	CASRVAGGQETQYF
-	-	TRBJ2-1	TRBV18	TGTGCCAGCTCACCGACGACGGGGGGCGGGCACTACAATGAGCAGTTCTTC	CASSPTTGGGHYNEQFF